The 32 T cell receptor beta chains presented below share a single source sample, sequenced in a study of HIV-infected children after antiretroviral therapy interruption (dated by TCRdb to the late 2010s). Library prep was done by 3' RACE. Reads for this sample came from an Illumina MiSeq. TCR libraries were constructed from RNA with a 3' RACE protocol that used unique molecular identifiers to correct for PCR amplification bias. Using fastp trimming at Q25 and MiXCR clonotype assembly, TCRdb reanalyzed the public sequencing data and kept in-frame beta chains. For every CDR3 protein sequence, its rows merge into one entry that carries the most common genes and DNA. The table for this sample lists approximately 89,000 distinct CDR3 sequences; around 6.9% of them were counted only once. Together, the top ten hold about 1.1% of the sample. The treatment or condition label, as the study defines it: PENTA 11 planned treatment interruption arm or continuous ART arm.

Sequencing was performed on CD45RA+ CD4+ T cells from PBMCs, pooled from several time points, taken from a donor given antiretroviral therapy, either interrupted or continuous. Sample cell subset or site, as interpreted from the label and publication: naive CD4+ CD45RA+ CD45RO- T cells. All receptors derive from a pool of human donors with HIV.

This clonotype has more than one count but fewer than ten. The chain combines TRBV3-1 with TRBJ1-5, with D unclear. Trimming took 0 bases from V and 4 from J, leaving 10 bases between them. Germline loops: CDR1 LGHDT, CDR2 YNNKEL (reference sequence). This CDR3 spans 15 amino acids. The CDR3 spells CASSQDLTENQPQHF. Written as DNA, the CDR3 is TGTGCCAGCAGCCAAGATCTGACGGAAAATCAGCCCCAGCATTTT.

This clonotype was counted only a few times. The CDR3 region has the DNA TGCGCCAGCAGCCAAGACGATGGGACAGGCCAGCTCGAGCAGTACTTC. Translating gives CASSQDDGTGQLEQYF. The chain employs TRBV4-1 and TRBJ2-7, with TRBD1 matching 8 bases. The V segment lost 0 bases and the J segment 6 bases; nucleotides outside the gene matches: 10. Germline lookup yields CDR1 MGHRA and CDR2 YSYEKL. The CDR3 contains 16 residues.

This clonotype showed up many times. This sequence joins TRBV13 and TRBJ2-4; D is ambiguous. The germline V and J ends were trimmed by 6 bases and 1 base, with 10 bases remaining between them. The germline CDR1 and CDR2 sequences are PRHDT and FYEKMQ (reference sequence). The CDR3 covers 14 residues. The DNA of the CDR3 is TGTGCCAGCAGTCGTGGACGTGCCAAAAACATTCAGTACTTC. Its protein is CASSRGRAKNIQYF. Supplemented by reference TRBV13 and TRBJ2-4, the full variable domain reads AAGVIQSPRHLIKEKRETATLKCYPIPRHDTVYWYQQGPGQDPQFLISFYEKMQSDKGSIPDRFSAQQFSDYHSELNMSSLELGDSALYFCASSRGRAKNIQYFGAGTRLSVL.

In this sample, this clonotype turned up many times. This chain joins TRBV19 and TRBJ1-6; D ambiguous. CDR1 LNHDA and CDR2 SQIVND come from the germline V gene (reference sequence). The V end was cut by 1 base, the J end by 7 bases, with 8 bases between. The CDR3 spans 14 residues. As DNA, the CDR3 is TGTGCCAGTAGTATAGGACGACCGAATTCACCCCTCCACTTT. The encoded protein is CASSIGRPNSPLHF.

There are many counts of this clonotype. V is TRBV12-3 or TRBV12-4 and J is TRBJ2-3; 12 nucleotides align to TRBD1. The CDR3 runs to 13 residues. The junction had 6 bases not matched to a gene; V was cut back by 9 bases and J by 8 bases. The CDR3 sequence: CASGDRGLGTQYF. As DNA, the CDR3 is TGTGCCAGTGGGGACAGGGGGCTTGGTACGCAGTATTTT.

To note about this clonotype: A read error may explain this, as a much larger clone is one base away. The chain couples TRBV7-3 to TRBJ2-1, with D possibly being TRBD2 (7 bases). The CDR3 is 14 residues long. Germline assignment: CDR1 SGHTA and CDR2 FQGTGA. This CDR3 is CASSQRRGGVEQLF. CDR3 bases: TGTGCCAGCAGCCAAAGGAGGGGGGGCGTTGAGCAGCTCTTC.

In this sample, this clonotype turned up many times. J is TRBJ2-7 and V is TRBV20-1, with a weak D call TRBD1 (6 bases). CDR3 length equals 13 residues. The germline gives CDR1 DFQATT, CDR2 SNEGSKA (reference sequence). V lost 3 bases and J 5 bases, leaving 14 bases between the germline ends. For the CDR3, the DNA is TGCAGTGCTAGTCTGGGGGCGGACGACGAGCAGTACTTC. Its protein is CSASLGADDEQYF.

This clonotype was seen ten or more times. The genes are TRBV19 and TRBJ1-1; D uncertain. The V end was cut by 7 bases, the J end by 10 bases, with 19 bases between. The CDR3 extends over 13 amino acids. Germline CDR1 reads LNHDA; CDR2 reads SQIVND (reference sequence). The CDR3 loop reads CASTIARTEAAFF. CDR3 bases: TGTGCCAGTACCATAGCTAGAACAGAGGCAGCTTTCTTT.

This clonotype has a count of ten or more. The CDR3 nucleotides are TGCAGTGCTAGAGGTCGGGGACTAGCGGGGGGGAGAAACGAGCAGTACTTC. Protein: CSARGRGLAGGRNEQYF. The gene calls are TRBV20-1 and TRBJ2-7; 16 bases are a match to TRBD2. V trimming: 1 base; J trimming: 5 bases; junction bases outside the gene matches: 8. The germline CDR1 and CDR2 sequences are DFQATT and SNEGSKA (reference sequence). CDR3 size: 17 residues.

This clonotype showed up many times. This chain joins TRBV12-3 or TRBV12-4 and TRBJ1-5; 10 bases align to TRBD1. This CDR3 has 14 amino acids. The J segment lost 5 bases and the V segment lost 5 bases, leaving 3 bases of the junction unmatched. Here the CDR3 DNA reads TGTGCCAGCAGTCTTGGGACAGGGGATCAGCCCCAGCATTTT. Translated: CASSLGTGDQPQHF.

This clonotype was seen ten or more times. The chain uses TRBV24-1 and TRBJ2-7; no clear D. Trimming pared 9 bases from V and 0 bases from J, leaving 11 bases between. The germline V gene encodes CDR1 KGHDR and CDR2 SFDVKD. The CDR3 contains 13 residues. DNA for the CDR3: TGTGCCACCGGTTCAGGTAGCTCCTACGAGCAGTACTTC. It translates to CATGSGSSYEQYF.

Many counts were recorded for this clonotype. The V and J genes are TRBV9 and TRBJ1-1, with D unclear. This CDR3 spans 13 amino acids. Per germline, CDR1 SGDLS and CDR2 YYNGEE. Deletions cut 7 bases from V and 5 bases from J, with 15 bases between. CDR3 sequence reads: CASARTAATEAFF. The CDR3 bases are TGTGCCAGCGCAAGAACAGCCGCTACTGAAGCTTTCTTT.

This clonotype was detected many times. The chain employs TRBV20-1 and TRBJ2-4; D gene ambiguous. V gave up 2 bases and J gave up 6 bases, with 17 bases separating them. CDR3 length: 15 amino acids. CDR1 and CDR2 (germline): DFQATT, SNEGSKA (reference sequence). The CDR3 sequence: CSARTSGDKRNIQYF. CDR3 bases: TGCAGTGCTAGAACTTCCGGTGACAAGAGAAACATTCAGTACTTC.

This clonotype occurred many times. The chain employs TRBV30 and TRBJ1-2, with unresolved D. Germline V gives CDR1 GTSNPN, CDR2 SVGIG (reference sequence). The ends were cut back, 1 base at V and 5 bases at J, with 14 bases in the middle. The CDR3 contains 14 residues. The CDR3, as DNA: TGTGCCTGGAGTGGAAGGCAGGCCACATATGGCTACACCTTC. It codes for CAWSGRQATYGYTF.

This clonotype has a handful of counts. The V and J genes are TRBV5-1 and TRBJ2-5; D is unresolved. The V and J ends lost 2 bases and 2 bases respectively, with 7 bases between them. The germline V gene encodes CDR1 SGHRS and CDR2 YFSETQ. This CDR3 region has 13 residues. In nucleotides, the CDR3 is TGCGCCAGCAGCTTTACTGCGCAAGAGACCCAGTACTTC. The encoded protein is CASSFTAQETQYF.

This clonotype was observed at least ten times. The V and J genes are TRBV10-1 and TRBJ2-3, with 11 bases that match TRBD2. Losses at the gene ends were 8 bases for V and 0 bases for J; bases not matched to a gene: 13. Germline V gene lookup returns CDR1 WNHNN and CDR2 SYGVQD (reference sequence). This CDR3 has 18 residues. Here the CDR3 reads CASPPLAGGPFSTDTQYF. CDR3 coding DNA: TGCGCCAGCCCCCCCCTAGCGGGAGGCCCCTTTAGCACAGATACGCAGTATTTT.

In this sample, this clonotype turned up many times. The DNA of the CDR3 is TGTGCCAGCAGCTTACGGGCGGACACTGAAGCTTTCTTT. Translated, it gives CASSLRADTEAFF. V is TRBV11-2 and J is TRBJ1-1; D is ambiguous. V was clipped by 2 bases and J by 3 bases, with 7 bases between them. This CDR3 has 13 residues. The germline V gene encodes CDR1 SGHAT and CDR2 FQNNGV.

This clonotype showed up many times. The chain recombines TRBV7-9 with TRBJ2-7, with a possible D match to TRBD1 (5 bases). V gave up 1 base and J gave up 3 bases, with 7 bases separating them. CDR1 is SEHNR and CDR2 is FQNEAQ in the germline V gene (reference sequence). The CDR3 consists of 13 residues. The CDR3 is CASSLGQYYEQYF. In nucleotides, the CDR3 is TGTGCCAGCAGCTTAGGACAGTACTACGAGCAGTACTTC. Filled out from reference TRBV7-9 and TRBJ2-7, the complete variable domain reads DTGVSQNPRHKITKRGQNVTFRCDPISEHNRLYWYRQTLGQGPEFLTYFQNEAQLEKSRLLSDRFSAERPKGSFSTLEIQRTEQGDSAMYLCASSLGQYYEQYFGPGTRLTVT.

Ten or more counts support this clonotype. The chain recombines TRBV5-1 with TRBJ2-5, with unresolved D. The CDR3 covers 14 residues. Trimming took off 1 base at V and 1 base at J, with 8 bases between the two ends. Germline-derived CDR1 and CDR2 are SGHRS and YFSETQ. CDR3 sequence reads: CASSLRRTQETQYF. In DNA, the CDR3 is TGCGCCAGCAGCTTGCGGCGGACCCAAGAGACCCAGTACTTC.

In its sample, this clonotype was seen a few times. The chain couples TRBV7-3 to TRBJ2-3; D ambiguous. The CDR3 consists of 15 residues. Trimming left V 8 bases short and J 0 bases short, with 15 bases between. From germline, CDR1 is SGHTA and CDR2 FQGTGA. The CDR3 loop reads CASARTAGSTDTQYF. Here the CDR3 DNA reads TGTGCCAGCGCGCGGACGGCTGGGAGCACAGATACGCAGTATTTT.

This clonotype was observed a handful of times. V usage is TRBV29-1 and J usage is TRBJ2-7; no definite D call. V dropped 4 bases and J dropped 6 bases, with 19 bases sitting between them. The CDR3 spans 14 residues. CDR1 and CDR2 (germline): SQVTM, ANQGSEA. Here the CDR3 DNA reads TGCAGCGTTGGTCTTGTGCCAGGTGTCGGCGAGCAGTACTTC. Residues: CSVGLVPGVGEQYF.

This clonotype was seen ten or more times. The rearrangement joins TRBV5-4 to TRBJ2-1; D unresolved. The germline V gene encodes CDR1 SGHNT and CDR2 YYREEE (reference sequence). The CDR3 is 18 amino acids. V was shortened by 0 bases and J by 0 bases, with 16 bases between the two germline ends. CDR3 nucleotide sequence: TGTGCCAGCAGCTTGGAAATCGGACGGGTAAGCTCCTACAATGAGCAGTTCTTC. Protein sequence: CASSLEIGRVSSYNEQFF. Full variable domain (missing parts from reference TRBV5-4 and TRBJ2-1): ETGVTQSPTHLIKTRGQQVTLRCSSQSGHNTVSWYQQALGQGPQFIFQYYREEENGRGNFPPRFSGLQFPNYSSELNVNALELDDSALYLCASSLEIGRVSSYNEQFFGPGTRLTVL.

This clonotype was picked up many times. The chain employs TRBV6-5 and TRBJ1-3; 8 bases match TRBD1. The CDR3 sequence is 14 residues long. Per the germline V gene, CDR1 is MNHEY and CDR2 is SVGAGI. V shed 6 bases and J 4 bases; nucleotides not matched to a gene: 5. CDR3 amino acids: CASRHRGGGNTIYF. In nucleotides, the CDR3 is TGTGCCAGCAGGCACAGGGGGGGCGGAAACACCATATATTTT.

This clonotype was counted ten times or more. The V gene is TRBV27, the J gene TRBJ2-1; D is uncertain. V gave up 5 bases and J gave up 9 bases, with 20 bases separating them. Germline assignment: CDR1 MNHEY and CDR2 SMNVEV (reference sequence). The CDR3 contains 15 residues. CDR3: CASSPPPVGWGEQFF. In DNA form, the CDR3 reads TGTGCCAGCAGTCCCCCTCCCGTAGGGTGGGGTGAGCAGTTCTTC.

This clonotype was seen repeatedly, ten times or more. The rearrangement joins TRBV25-1 to TRBJ2-5; D is unclear. CDR3 length: 15 amino acids. CDR1 and CDR2 (germline): MGHDK, SYGVNS. Trimming pared 4 bases from V and 4 bases from J, leaving 16 bases between. The CDR3 DNA reads TGTGCCAGCAGTGGGGGTGGCAGTAAAAGAGAGACCCAGTACTTC. The encoded protein is CASSGGGSKRETQYF.

This clonotype came up many times. The genes are TRBV11-3 and TRBJ2-5; TRBD1 aligns across 11 bases. Losses at the gene ends were 4 bases for V and 6 bases for J; bases not matched to a gene: 4. Germline V gene sequence: CDR1 SGHNT, CDR2 YENEEA. The CDR3 covers 14 residues. The CDR3 here is CASSSGQGAQTQYF. The CDR3 DNA reads as TGTGCCAGCAGCTCTGGACAGGGGGCACAGACCCAGTACTTC.

The sample holds many counts of this clonotype. V usage is TRBV27 and J usage is TRBJ1-5, with D perhaps TRBD1 (5 bases). From germline, CDR1 is MNHEY and CDR2 SMNVEV (reference sequence). The ends were cut back, 5 bases at V and 10 bases at J, with 15 bases in the middle. CDR3 length equals 13 residues. This CDR3 reads CASSPRRGAPQHF. DNA of the CDR3: TGTGCCAGCAGTCCCCGACGCGGGGCACCCCAGCATTTT.

Comments on this clonotype: The germline gene is not matched at one end of the junction; a read error may be the cause. This rearrangement joins TRBV7-9 to TRBJ2-7; D gene unclear. The CDR3 is 13 amino acids. The germline gives CDR1 SEHNR, CDR2 FQNEAQ (reference sequence). The CDR3 sequence is CASSLDIRNWEYF. The DNA of the CDR3 is TGTGCCAGCAGTTTAGATATCCGGAACTGGGAATACTTC.

This clonotype was observed at least ten times. This chain joins TRBV10-3 and TRBJ1-2; 7 bases map to TRBD1. Germline V gives CDR1 ENHRY, CDR2 SYGVKD. The CDR3 runs to 17 residues. V dropped 4 bases and J dropped 5; count of bases not matched to a gene: 16. Here the CDR3 reads CAISVSDTGQTTYGYTF. The DNA for the CDR3 is TGTGCCATCAGTGTGTCGGATACGGGACAGACAACTTATGGCTACACCTTC.

This clonotype was counted ten times or more. The genes are TRBV6-1 and TRBJ2-5, with 9 positions matching TRBD2. The CDR3 extends over 14 amino acids. Germline V gene data show CDR1 as MNHNS and CDR2 as SASEGT. The V segment lost 9 bases and the J segment 2 bases; nucleotides outside the gene matches: 7. CDR3 in DNA: TGTGCCAGTTACAAAGCGGGAGGACAAGAGACCCAGTACTTC. The encoded protein is CASYKAGGQETQYF.

This clonotype was seen at least ten times. The chain combines TRBV9 with TRBJ2-7; the D call may be TRBD1 or TRBD2 (5 bases each). Germline V CDR1 and CDR2: SGDLS, YYNGEE. This CDR3 is built from 15 residues. The V gene lost 2 bases and the J gene lost 3 bases, with 15 bases spanning the gap. Written as DNA, the CDR3 is TGTGCCAGCAGCGTTTCCGGGGCAGGGCGCTACGAGCAGTACTTC. It codes for CASSVSGAGRYEQYF.

This clonotype was observed a few times. The chain uses TRBV6-2 or TRBV6-3 and TRBJ1-1; D remains ambiguous. The germline V gene has CDR1 MNHEY and CDR2 SVGEGT. This CDR3 comprises 12 residues. V lost 2 bases and J 6 bases, leaving 7 bases between the germline ends. CDR3 region: CASSYDGAEAFF. Written as DNA, the CDR3 is TGTGCCAGCAGTTACGACGGGGCTGAAGCTTTCTTT.